These T cell receptor beta chains were read from a single sample in a study of T cells in Graves' hyperthyroidism and ophthalmopathy. One entry per CDR3 protein, called by TCRdb with MiXCR from the multiplex PCR reads. The sample consists of a few hundred thousand distinct CDR3 sequences, around 14% of them appearing once. What was sequenced was blood. These receptors were obtained from a woman younger than 30 with Graves' hyperthyroidism. CDR3s include the opening cysteine and the closing phenylalanine or tryptophan.

>TRBV6-1|TRBJ1-4
CASSRTVVGEKLFF
>TRBV6-1|TRBJ1-5
CASSEVPKPQHF
>TRBV29-1|TRBJ1-2
CSVGSGGLNYGYTF
>TRBV7-9|TRBJ2-7
CASSLRELAGGDEQYF
>TRBV18|TRBJ2-1
CASSPPLRDSLTDEQFF
>TRBV29-1|TRBJ2-3
CSVEFAGMADTQYF
>TRBV12-3/TRBV12-4|TRBJ2-2
CASSLTLALRQRGWTGTGELFF
>TRBV2|TRBJ2-7
CAGSRTISYEQYF
>TRBV20-1|TRBJ1-5
CSADSGGSRYQPQHF
>TRBV9|TRBJ1-1
CASSVVRGALNTEAFF
>TRBV12-3/TRBV12-4|TRBJ1-2
CASSLVYYGYTF
>TRBV28|TRBJ2-5
CASSLLDRVLETQYF
>TRBV5-5|TRBJ1-5
CASSLAIFGTGDQPQHF
>TRBV24-1|TRBJ2-7
CATLGWEQYF
>TRBV6-1|TRBJ1-5
CASSASTDNSNQPQHF
>TRBV3-1|TRBJ1-2
CASSQKSSDRANYGYTF
>TRBV6-5|TRBJ2-3
CASSYSQGTDTQYF
>TRBV7-3|TRBJ2-1
CASSLTSLNEQFF
>TRBV12-3/TRBV12-4|TRBJ1-2
CASSASIWGLLNYGYTF
>TRBV11-2|TRBJ2-5
CASSLVGGWDGRQETQYF
>TRBV10-3|TRBJ2-2
CAISPGSSNTGELFF
>TRBV20-1|TRBJ2-5
CSARKLAGEQETQYF
>TRBV2|TRBJ1-5
CASSAGVNQPQHF
>TRBV29-1|TRBJ1-4
CSVGGQGANEKLFF
>TRBV12-3/TRBV12-4|TRBJ2-1
CASSWRGPNYNEQFF
>TRBV10-2|TRBJ2-5
CATKAGTGLSETQYF
>TRBV7-8|TRBJ1-1
CASSSKRVNTEAFF